Listed below are T cell receptor beta chains from one sample, sequenced in a study of T cell repertoires in cytomegalovirus infection. TCRdb independently ran MiXCR on the reads; one entry per CDR3 protein. The data hold about 570,000 distinct CDR3 sequences, with over 35% observed a single time. No cognate antigen is known for these TCRs. The sample here was cultured PBMCs, taken from culture after CMV antigen stimulation. These receptors were obtained from a human donor in good health (CMV status not recorded). Some clones in this sample may be carry-over from other donors' samples. CDR3s include the opening cysteine and the closing phenylalanine or tryptophan. Rows may omit the clone size; those that give it use once, few, many or a size class.

CSATGVNEQYF	.	TRBV29-1	TRBJ2-7
CASSSLVIRTTDTQYF	.	TRBV6-2/TRBV6-3	TRBJ2-3
CASSQGAGGEAFF	.	TRBV6-5	TRBJ1-1
CASSKPQRLAGQETQYF	.	TRBV5-4	TRBJ2-5
CASRTGNQETQYF	.	TRBV5-1	TRBJ2-5
CASSQAGGTDTQYF	.	TRBV4-2	TRBJ2-3
CATSDTGTESTNTGELFF	.	TRBV24-1	TRBJ2-2
CASSLASGGWGDTQYF	few	TRBV7-2	TRBJ2-3
CASSLPPGLPRRDTQYF	.	TRBV18	TRBJ2-3
CSASGTPRAGLYEQYF	.	TRBV20-1	TRBJ2-7
CASSLVRRVGELFF	.	TRBV12-3/TRBV12-4	TRBJ2-2
CASSYRDPRLDTQYF	.	TRBV27	TRBJ2-3
CASSPNGLAQYEQYF	.	TRBV12-3/TRBV12-4	TRBJ2-7
CASSITPGEGQPQHF	few	TRBV5-4	TRBJ1-5